One and the same sample provided the 3 T cell receptor beta chains below, sequenced in a study of molecular identifiers for immune sequencing clone quantification. Via MiXCR, TCRdb re-called the PCR reads, giving one row per CDR3 protein. The table shows roughly 93,000 distinct CDR3 sequences, with roughly 23% occurring only once. What was sequenced was naive CD8+ T cells from blood, with Jurkat cell RNA spiked in. Subset: FACS-sorted CD8+CD4-CCR7+CD45RA+ naive T cells. These receptors originate from a human donor in good health. Some libraries in this study had Jurkat cell RNA spiked in.

This clonotype was seen repeatedly, ten times or more. The chain has TRBV7-9 and TRBJ1-1, with a possible D match to TRBD1 (5 bases). Trimming left V 3 bases short and J 6 bases short, with 11 bases between. The CDR3 length is 13 residues. Germline V gene lookup returns CDR1 SEHNR and CDR2 FQNEAQ (reference sequence). Written as DNA, the CDR3 is TGTGCCAGCAGCTTCCTGCAGGGCGCTGAAGCTTTCTTT. This gives the protein CASSFLQGAEAFF.

In this sample, this clonotype turned up many times. The V call is TRBV9, the J call TRBJ1-4; D is ambiguous. Per the germline V gene, CDR1 is SGDLS and CDR2 is YYNGEE. The V end lost 4 bases, the J end lost 3 bases, and 13 bases lay between the germline ends. CDR3 length equals 15 residues. The CDR3, as DNA: TGTGCCAGCAGCTCCGGCGGGGATGCTAATGAAAAACTGTTTTTT. Translation gives CASSSGGDANEKLFF.

This rearrangement joins TRBV4-1 to TRBJ2-2, with TRBD2 matching 7 bases. The CDR3 loop spans 17 amino acids. Germline loops: CDR1 MGHRA, CDR2 YSYEKL. J was trimmed by 8 bases and V by 0 bases; bases with no gene match: 12. For the CDR3, the DNA is TGCGCCAGCAGCCAAGAGCCTAGCGGAGCCTTCGAGGGGGAGCTGTTTTTT. Residues: CASSQEPSGAFEGELFF.